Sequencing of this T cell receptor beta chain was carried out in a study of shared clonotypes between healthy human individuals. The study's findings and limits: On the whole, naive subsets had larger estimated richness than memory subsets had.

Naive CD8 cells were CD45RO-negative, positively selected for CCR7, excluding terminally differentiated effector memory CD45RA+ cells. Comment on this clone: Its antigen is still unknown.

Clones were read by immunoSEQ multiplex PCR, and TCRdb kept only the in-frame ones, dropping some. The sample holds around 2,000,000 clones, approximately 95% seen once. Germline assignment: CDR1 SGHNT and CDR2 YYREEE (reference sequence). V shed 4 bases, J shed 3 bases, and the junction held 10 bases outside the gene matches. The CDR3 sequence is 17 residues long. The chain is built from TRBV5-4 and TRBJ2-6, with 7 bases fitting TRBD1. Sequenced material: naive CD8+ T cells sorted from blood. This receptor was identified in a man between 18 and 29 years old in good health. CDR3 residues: CASSDLGGAGGANVLTF. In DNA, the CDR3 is TGTGCCAGCAGCGACCTAGGGGGCGCGGGTGGGGCCAACGTCCTGACTTTC.